The clone carrying this T cell receptor (beta chain) has more than one count but fewer than ten. TCRdb analysed the RT-PCR reads with MiXCR anew, one entry per CDR3 protein. The sample has some 800,000 distinct CDR3 sequences, approximately 22% seen once. The V and J ends lost 0 bases and 7 bases respectively, with 25 bases between them. This CDR3 has 19 residues. CDR1 and CDR2 from the germline V gene are DFQATT and SNEGSKA (reference sequence). This sample is drawn from a study of response to subunit inactivated influenza vaccine. This receptor was taken from a man aged 50 to 59 who received an inactivated influenza vaccine. Sequencing was performed on PBMCs from blood, taken more than 4 days after vaccination. This chain uses TRBV20-1 with TRBJ1-6; the D is unclear. The CDR3 region has the DNA TGCAGTGCTAGAGATATAGCAGCCACTGGTCCTATGCGGAATTCACCCCTCCACTTT. Protein: CSARDIAATGPMRNSPLHF.